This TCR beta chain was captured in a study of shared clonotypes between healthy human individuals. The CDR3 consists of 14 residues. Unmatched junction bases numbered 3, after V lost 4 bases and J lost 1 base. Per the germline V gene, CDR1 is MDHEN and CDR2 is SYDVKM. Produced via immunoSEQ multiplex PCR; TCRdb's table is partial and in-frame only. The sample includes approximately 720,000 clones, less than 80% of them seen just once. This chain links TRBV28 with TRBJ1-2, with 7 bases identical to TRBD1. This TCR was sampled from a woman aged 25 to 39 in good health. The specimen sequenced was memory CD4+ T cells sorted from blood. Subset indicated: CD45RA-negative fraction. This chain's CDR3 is CASSSQGVNYGYTF. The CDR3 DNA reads TGTGCCAGCAGTTCTCAGGGGGTTAACTATGGCTACACCTTC.